The rows below give T cell receptor beta chains drawn from one sample of a study of T cell repertoires in cytomegalovirus infection. Their recognized antigens are unknown. A single record per CDR3 protein comes from TCRdb applying MiXCR to the reads. This sample has roughly 800,000 distinct CDR3 sequences, with 25% to 30% found just once. The source was cultured CD8+ T cells from PBMCs, collected from culture after CMV antigen stimulation. The receptors originated from a human donor in good health (CMV status not recorded). Some clones in this sample may be carry-over from other donors' samples. CDR3s include the opening cysteine and the closing phenylalanine or tryptophan. Each record gives: V gene, clone size, D gene, J gene, CDR3 DNA, CDR3 protein. A D gene is named only where the DNA matches it firmly. Expanded clones get a size class; other rows say once, few or many, or leave the size out.

v_gene: TRBV27; abundance: .; d_gene: .; j_gene: TRBJ2-7; CDR3nt: TGTGCCAGCAGTTATGGGGCTTTCTACGAGCAGTACTTC; CDR3aa: CASSYGAFYEQYF
v_gene: TRBV19; abundance: .; d_gene: .; j_gene: TRBJ1-2; CDR3nt: TGTGCCAGTAGGGTGTACTATGGCTACACCTTC; CDR3aa: CASRVYYGYTF
v_gene: TRBV11-2; abundance: .; d_gene: .; j_gene: TRBJ2-1; CDR3nt: TGTGCCAGCAGCTTAGAGTCTGAGCAGTTCTTC; CDR3aa: CASSLESEQFF
v_gene: TRBV7-2; abundance: .; d_gene: .; j_gene: TRBJ1-3; CDR3nt: TGTGCCAGCAGCTTAATGATAAAGGGAGGAAACACCATATATTTT; CDR3aa: CASSLMIKGGNTIYF
v_gene: TRBV14; abundance: few; d_gene: .; j_gene: TRBJ2-1; CDR3nt: TGTGCCAGCATCGACAGGCCTGGGCGGGATGAGCAGTTCTTC; CDR3aa: CASIDRPGRDEQFF
v_gene: TRBV27; abundance: .; d_gene: TRBD1; j_gene: TRBJ2-3; CDR3nt: TGTGCCAGCAGTCTTGCCGTAGGGACAGGGGGGACAGATACGCAGTATTTT; CDR3aa: CASSLAVGTGGTDTQYF
v_gene: TRBV7-6; abundance: many; d_gene: TRBD1; j_gene: TRBJ2-2; CDR3nt: TGTGCCAGCAGCTTAGGACCACCCCGGGACAGGGAGACCGGGGAGCTGTTTTTT; CDR3aa: CASSLGPPRDRETGELFF
v_gene: TRBV9; abundance: few; d_gene: .; j_gene: TRBJ1-1; CDR3nt: TGTGCCAGCAGCGTAGAGCACAGGAACACTGAAGCTTTCTTT; CDR3aa: CASSVEHRNTEAFF
v_gene: TRBV10-3; abundance: .; d_gene: TRBD1; j_gene: TRBJ1-1; CDR3nt: TGTGCCAACTCCCGGGACAGGGCCCGGGACACTGAAGCTTTCTTT; CDR3aa: CANSRDRARDTEAFF
v_gene: TRBV5-1; abundance: .; d_gene: .; j_gene: TRBJ1-1; CDR3nt: TGCGCCAGCAGCTTGGGCGGGGTTTTCGGCACTGAAGCTTTCTTT; CDR3aa: CASSLGGVFGTEAFF
v_gene: TRBV2; abundance: few; d_gene: TRBD1; j_gene: TRBJ1-2; CDR3nt: TGTGCCAGCAGCGTCGGACAGGGCTATGGCTACACCTTC; CDR3aa: CASSVGQGYGYTF
v_gene: TRBV27; abundance: .; d_gene: .; j_gene: TRBJ2-6; CDR3nt: TGTGCCAGCAGACCTGACAGCTCCGGTGGGGCCAACGTCCTGACTTTC; CDR3aa: CASRPDSSGGANVLTF
v_gene: TRBV3-1; abundance: .; d_gene: TRBD1; j_gene: TRBJ2-1; CDR3nt: TGTGCCAGCAGCCAGCCGGGACAGGGGCCCTACAATGAGCAGTTCTTC; CDR3aa: CASSQPGQGPYNEQFF
v_gene: TRBV27; abundance: .; d_gene: .; j_gene: TRBJ2-2; CDR3nt: TGTGCCAGCAGTTTATCGAAGGGTGATGCGGGGAACACCGGGGAGCTGTTTTTT; CDR3aa: CASSLSKGDAGNTGELFF
v_gene: TRBV5-4; abundance: .; d_gene: .; j_gene: TRBJ1-2; CDR3nt: TGTGCCAGCAGCTTAAAAGGGGAAATCCTCTATGGCTACACCTTC; CDR3aa: CASSLKGEILYGYTF
v_gene: TRBV5-6; abundance: .; d_gene: .; j_gene: TRBJ1-2; CDR3nt: TGTGCCAGCAGCTTCGACACTCCGGCCCACGAGACGGGCTACACCTTC; CDR3aa: CASSFDTPAHETGYTF
v_gene: TRBV7-6; abundance: .; d_gene: .; j_gene: TRBJ2-5; CDR3nt: TGTGTCAGCATCGCAGGGGGGCCTCAAGAGACCCAGTACTTC; CDR3aa: CVSIAGGPQETQYF
v_gene: TRBV6-5; abundance: few; d_gene: .; j_gene: TRBJ2-5; CDR3nt: TGTGCCAGCAGGCTAACATTAGGACAGGCCCCCGGGGAGGCGACCCAGTACTTC; CDR3aa: CASRLTLGQAPGEATQYF
v_gene: TRBV7-8; abundance: many; d_gene: TRBD2; j_gene: TRBJ2-1; CDR3nt: TGTGCCAGCAGCTTCGAGCGGGGGTACTACAATGAGCAGTTCTTC; CDR3aa: CASSFERGYYNEQFF
v_gene: TRBV28; abundance: few; d_gene: .; j_gene: TRBJ2-5; CDR3nt: TGTGCCAGCAGTCGGACGAGAGTCATGGAGACCCAGTACTTC; CDR3aa: CASSRTRVMETQYF
v_gene: TRBV15; abundance: .; d_gene: .; j_gene: TRBJ1-6; CDR3nt: TGTGCCACCAGCCCAGCTGAAGGTTATTACGCACCCCTCCACTTT; CDR3aa: CATSPAEGYYAPLHF
v_gene: TRBV27; abundance: .; d_gene: .; j_gene: TRBJ2-1; CDR3nt: TGTGCCAGCAGTTTTTTGGACAATGAGCAGTTCTTC; CDR3aa: CASSFLDNEQFF
v_gene: TRBV6-1; abundance: few; d_gene: .; j_gene: TRBJ1-5; CDR3nt: TGTGCCAGCAACACCAGGGGCAGCAATCAGCCCCAGCATTTT; CDR3aa: CASNTRGSNQPQHF
v_gene: TRBV28; abundance: .; d_gene: TRBD1; j_gene: TRBJ1-5; CDR3nt: TGTGCCAGCAGTGCCCAGGACAGGGTGACGTATAGCAATCAGCCCCAGCATTTT; CDR3aa: CASSAQDRVTYSNQPQHF
v_gene: TRBV5-6; abundance: few; d_gene: TRBD1; j_gene: TRBJ1-1; CDR3nt: TGTGCCAGCAGTTCGGGGACAGGGAGGGTAATGAACACTGAAGCTTTCTTT; CDR3aa: CASSSGTGRVMNTEAFF
v_gene: TRBV28; abundance: .; d_gene: .; j_gene: TRBJ2-1; CDR3nt: TGTGCCAGCAGCCATGCCAGAGGGTCTGGCCACAATGAGCAGTTCTTC; CDR3aa: CASSHARGSGHNEQFF
v_gene: TRBV6-5; abundance: few; d_gene: .; j_gene: TRBJ1-6; CDR3nt: TGTGCCAGCAGTTACGACAGCTTGAATTCACCCCTCCACTTT; CDR3aa: CASSYDSLNSPLHF
v_gene: TRBV5-6; abundance: few; d_gene: .; j_gene: TRBJ1-2; CDR3nt: TGTGCCAGCAGCTTGCAAAGGGGGGCGCGCGGTAACTATGGCTACACCTTC; CDR3aa: CASSLQRGARGNYGYTF
v_gene: TRBV4-1; abundance: .; d_gene: TRBD1; j_gene: TRBJ1-2; CDR3nt: TGCGCCAGCAGCCAAGTAGGACAGGGGTACTATGGCTACACCTTC; CDR3aa: CASSQVGQGYYGYTF
v_gene: TRBV10-3; abundance: few; d_gene: TRBD1; j_gene: TRBJ1-6; CDR3nt: TGTGCCATCAATTCTGCTCGGACAGGGGAGAATTCACCCCTCCACTTT; CDR3aa: CAINSARTGENSPLHF
v_gene: TRBV7-3; abundance: few; d_gene: .; j_gene: TRBJ2-1; CDR3nt: TGTGCCAGCAGCTTAAAATTGTCAGATGAGCAGTTCTTC; CDR3aa: CASSLKLSDEQFF
v_gene: TRBV7-8; abundance: .; d_gene: .; j_gene: TRBJ1-2; CDR3nt: TGTGCCAGCAGCTTACCGGGGTATGGGAATGGCTACACCTTC; CDR3aa: CASSLPGYGNGYTF
v_gene: TRBV19; abundance: once; d_gene: .; j_gene: TRBJ1-5; CDR3nt: TGTGCCAGTAGTAAGAGGGGAAACAATCAGCCCCAGCATTTT; CDR3aa: CASSKRGNNQPQHF
v_gene: TRBV20-1; abundance: .; d_gene: .; j_gene: TRBJ1-5; CDR3nt: TGCAGTGCTAGGACCGGCGGGGGCGCCCAGCCCCAGCATTTT; CDR3aa: CSARTGGGAQPQHF
v_gene: TRBV20-1; abundance: few; d_gene: TRBD2; j_gene: TRBJ2-1; CDR3nt: TGCAGTGCTAGGGAGGCTAGCGGGGGGCCTTTGACCTACAATGAGCAGTTCTTC; CDR3aa: CSAREASGGPLTYNEQFF
v_gene: TRBV19; abundance: .; d_gene: .; j_gene: TRBJ1-2; CDR3nt: TGTGCCAGTAGTATTCGGGGGTTCTCTAACTATGGCTACACCTTC; CDR3aa: CASSIRGFSNYGYTF
v_gene: TRBV24-1; abundance: once; d_gene: .; j_gene: TRBJ2-1; CDR3nt: TGTGCCACCAGTGACCTCGACGACAACTACAATGAGCAGTTCTTC; CDR3aa: CATSDLDDNYNEQFF
v_gene: TRBV7-9; abundance: .; d_gene: .; j_gene: TRBJ2-4; CDR3nt: TGTGCCAGCAGCTTAATCGGACAGCTACAAAACATTCAGTACTTC; CDR3aa: CASSLIGQLQNIQYF
v_gene: TRBV5-1; abundance: .; d_gene: TRBD1; j_gene: TRBJ2-1; CDR3nt: TGCGCCAGCAGCATTTTGGCAGGGGGAGCCTACAATGAGCAGTTCTTC; CDR3aa: CASSILAGGAYNEQFF
v_gene: TRBV15; abundance: .; d_gene: .; j_gene: TRBJ1-6; CDR3nt: TGTGCCACCAGCCGGACAGCAAATAATTCACCCCTCCACTTT; CDR3aa: CATSRTANNSPLHF